This T cell receptor beta chain was obtained from a study of T cell changes during pregnancy in multiple sclerosis. With 1 base clipped from V and 5 bases from J, the junction kept 6 bases outside the gene matches. The CDR3 covers 15 residues. CDR1 and CDR2 from the germline V gene are SNHLY and FYNNEI. This clone appeared a few times. Clones were read by immunoSEQ multiplex PCR, and TCRdb kept only the in-frame ones, dropping some. The repertoire has about 22,000 clones, about 89% of them found once; the top ten carry 0.6% to 0.7%. Sequences were derived from CD4+ T cells from peripheral blood mononuclear cells, sampled in the third trimester of pregnancy. The sequence was collected from a female donor in good health, enrolled as a control in a pregnancy study. The rearrangement links TRBV2 to TRBJ2-7, with 9 bases that match TRBD1. CDR3 DNA sequence: TGTGCCAGCAGTGAAGAGGGCCGGGACAGGGACGAGCAGTACTTC. Its protein is CASSEEGRDRDEQYF.